This is a list of T cell receptor beta chains from one sample in a study of T cells in Graves' hyperthyroidism and ophthalmopathy. TCRdb reprocessed the multiplex PCR reads with MiXCR, giving one entry per CDR3 protein. The table records a few hundred thousand distinct CDR3 sequences, just under 15% of them present only once. Input material: blood. All receptors come from a woman between 25 and 40 years old with Graves' hyperthyroidism. Both conserved end residues are part of each CDR3. A D gene is named only where the DNA matches it firmly. The listing skips clone size in some rows; elsewhere it reads once, few, many or a size class.

CASSHGGNEQFF	TGCGCCAGCAGCCACGGGGGGAATGAGCAGTTCTTC	TRBV5-1	TRBJ2-1	TRBD2	many
CASSPGELAGGPAKNIQYF	TGTGCCAGTAGCCCCGGGGAGCTAGCGGGAGGGCCTGCCAAAAACATTCAGTACTTC	TRBV19	TRBJ2-4	TRBD2	few
CASKLGAEQFF	TGTGCCAGCAAACTGGGGGCGGAGCAGTTCTTC	TRBV12-3/TRBV12-4	TRBJ2-1	.	many
CASSHPGTSGTGELFF	TGTGCCAGCTCACACCCCGGGACTAGCGGCACCGGGGAGCTGTTTTTT	TRBV18	TRBJ2-2	TRBD2	many
CAISAPGRGRMNTEAFF	TGTGCCATCAGTGCCCCCGGCAGGGGGCGTATGAACACTGAAGCTTTCTTT	TRBV10-3	TRBJ1-1	TRBD1	.
CASSWTRGWGETQYF	TGTGCCAGCAGTTGGACTAGGGGCTGGGGGGAGACCCAGTACTTC	TRBV12-3/TRBV12-4	TRBJ2-5	TRBD2	many
CSARDPLQLAKNIQYF	TGCAGTGCTAGAGATCCTCTTCAGCTAGCCAAAAACATTCAGTACTTC	TRBV20-1	TRBJ2-4	.	many
CASSQRSSYNEQFF	TGCGCCAGCAGCCAAAGGAGCTCCTACAATGAGCAGTTCTTC	TRBV4-1	TRBJ2-1	.	.
CASTNRGDYGYTF	TGTGCCAGTACCAACAGGGGTGACTATGGCTACACCTTC	TRBV19	TRBJ1-2	TRBD1	few
CASERQGREYGYTF	TGTGCCAGCGAGAGACAGGGGAGAGAGTATGGCTACACCTTC	TRBV6-2/TRBV6-3	TRBJ1-2	TRBD1	few
CASSPGGGTATNEKLFF	TGTGCCAGCAGTCCGGGAGGGGGGACTGCAACTAATGAAAAACTGTTTTTT	TRBV28	TRBJ1-4	.	many
CASTLGGTGVQPQHF	TGTGCCAGCACCTTGGGTGGGACAGGGGTTCAGCCCCAGCATTTT	TRBV12-3/TRBV12-4	TRBJ1-5	TRBD1	many
CASGPPGAYEKLFF	TGTGCCAGCGGACCTCCGGGGGCATATGAAAAACTGTTTTTT	TRBV6-1	TRBJ1-4	.	.
CASSFGRLSSYNEQFF	TGTGCCAGCAGTTTCGGGCGGCTTAGCTCCTACAATGAGCAGTTCTTC	TRBV27	TRBJ2-1	.	many
CATNRGASNYGYTF	TGTGCCACGAATAGGGGGGCCAGTAACTATGGCTACACCTTC	TRBV6-1	TRBJ1-2	.	.
CASTNRVGSGSSDEQYF	TGTGCCAGCACTAACAGGGTAGGGAGCGGGAGTTCCGACGAGCAGTACTTC	TRBV6-1	TRBJ2-7	TRBD2	few
CATSDPIRQSTDTQYF	TGTGCCACCAGTGACCCGATACGACAGTCCACAGATACGCAGTATTTT	TRBV24-1	TRBJ2-3	.	many
CASSPRLLASYNEQFF	TGTGCCAGCAGCCCGAGGCTGCTGGCCTCCTACAATGAGCAGTTCTTC	TRBV12-3/TRBV12-4	TRBJ2-1	.	.
CASSLFGQTSYEQYF	TGTGCCAGCAGTTTATTCGGGCAGACCTCCTACGAGCAGTACTTC	TRBV28	TRBJ2-7	.	many
CSALATQGGQPQHF	TGCAGTGCTTTGGCCACGCAGGGTGGTCAGCCCCAGCATTTT	TRBV20-1	TRBJ1-5	.	few
CASSVDSGRADTQYF	TGTGCCAGCAGCGTAGATTCCGGGAGGGCAGATACGCAGTATTTT	TRBV9	TRBJ2-3	TRBD2	few
CAIGGGDEKLFF	TGTGCCATCGGAGGAGGGGACGAAAAACTGTTTTTT	TRBV10-3	TRBJ1-4	.	few
CASSPSVDEQYF	TGTGCCAGCTCACCTTCAGTAGACGAGCAGTACTTC	TRBV18	TRBJ2-7	.	many
CASSQSTASYEQYF	TGTGCCAGCAGCCAATCAACCGCCAGCTACGAGCAGTACTTC	TRBV4-2	TRBJ2-7	.	.
CASSKGRNERQGRITGELFF	TGTGCCAGCAGCAAGGGCCGTAACGAGAGACAGGGGCGAATCACCGGGGAGCTGTTTTTT	TRBV7-9	TRBJ2-2	TRBD1	.
CSASNGPSYEQYF	TGCAGTGCTAGTAACGGACCCTCCTACGAGCAGTACTTC	TRBV20-1	TRBJ2-7	.	many
CASRPQGAGYGYTF	TGTGCCAGCCGACCTCAGGGGGCGGGCTATGGCTACACCTTC	TRBV6-1	TRBJ1-2	TRBD1	many
CASSLKTGADTQYF	TGCGCCAGCAGCTTAAAGACGGGAGCAGATACGCAGTATTTT	TRBV5-1	TRBJ2-3	.	many
CASRLTGPVRGLAGYEQYF	TGTGCCAGCAGGTTAACAGGTCCCGTCCGGGGACTAGCGGGGTACGAGCAGTACTTC	TRBV7-2	TRBJ2-7	TRBD2	many
CASEPGLRNEKLFF	TGTGCCAGTGAACCGGGACTACGGAATGAAAAACTGTTTTTT	TRBV12-3/TRBV12-4	TRBJ1-4	.	.
CASSSRRDRGLSYEQYF	TGTGCCAGCAGCTCGCGCAGGGATAGAGGGCTATCCTACGAGCAGTACTTC	TRBV7-9	TRBJ2-7	.	.
CSVVVFWRGLGETQYF	TGCAGCGTTGTGGTTTTTTGGCGGGGGCTCGGGGAGACCCAGTACTTC	TRBV29-1	TRBJ2-5	.	.